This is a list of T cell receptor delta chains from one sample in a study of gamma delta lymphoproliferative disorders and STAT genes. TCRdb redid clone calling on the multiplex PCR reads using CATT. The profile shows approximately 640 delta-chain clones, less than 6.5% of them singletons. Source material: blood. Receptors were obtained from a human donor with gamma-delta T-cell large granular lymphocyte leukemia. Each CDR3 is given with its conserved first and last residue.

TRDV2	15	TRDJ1	CACDTLEGDDKGLIF
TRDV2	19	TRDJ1	CACDTVRTGGYGGTDKLIF
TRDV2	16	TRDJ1	CACDTVNWGSSDKLIF
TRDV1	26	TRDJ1	CALGELATRHRNWWGIRREYTDKLIF
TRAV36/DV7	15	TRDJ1	CAVVYWGPRPDKLIF
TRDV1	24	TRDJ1	CALGEPRAFLGRGELKYTTDKLIF
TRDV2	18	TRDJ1	CACDTVLGLGTNTDKLIF
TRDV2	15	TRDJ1	CACDTVGDRGDKLIF
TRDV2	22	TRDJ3	CACDTAWGIPSLDSWDTRQMFF
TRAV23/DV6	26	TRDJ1	CAAIPMPSYEMGDKAPVFLYTDKLIF
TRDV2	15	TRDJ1	CACDPTGGDRDKLIF
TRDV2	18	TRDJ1	CACDTVLPTGGYTDKLIF
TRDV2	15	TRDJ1	CACDVLGDTTDKLIF
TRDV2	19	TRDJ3	CACDTLTGEISWDTRQMFF
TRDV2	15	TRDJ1	CACDLLGDRGDKLIF
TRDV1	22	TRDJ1	CALGELDFPVLGIPISTLKLIF
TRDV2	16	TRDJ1	CACDSTGGYDADKLIF
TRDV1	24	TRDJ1	CALGELTLVLLKSLGGYGTDKLIF
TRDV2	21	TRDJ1	CACDTVEGWGTKPGDSDKLIF
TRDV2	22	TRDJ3	CACDTINSKDLSYSWDTRQMFF
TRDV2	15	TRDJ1	CACDTMGDPTDKLIF
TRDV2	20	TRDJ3	CACDTVRTGEISWDTRQMFF
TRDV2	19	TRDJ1	CACDTEEGWGIRYIDKLIF
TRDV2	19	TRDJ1	CACDTVTGGYAKGSDKLIF
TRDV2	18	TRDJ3	CASSSTGALSWAPRQMFF
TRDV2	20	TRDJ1	CACDTVRTGGYGKGADKLIF
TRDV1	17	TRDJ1	CALGEPHSGLYTDKLIF
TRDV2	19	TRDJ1	CACEPLGDTGSNDTDKLIF
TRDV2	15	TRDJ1	CACDTLEGDDKGLIF
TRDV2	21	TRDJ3	CACDATTGGYLGSWDTRQMFF
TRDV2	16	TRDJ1	CACNSLGDRYTDKLIF
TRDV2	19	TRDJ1	CACDTVLGDTRRYTDKLIF
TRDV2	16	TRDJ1	CACDKLGDRYTDKLIF
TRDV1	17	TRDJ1	CALGDPRGDTTTDKLIF
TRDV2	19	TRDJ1	CACDNVEGWGIKEGDKIIF
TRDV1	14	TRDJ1	CALGEQVLGDKLIF
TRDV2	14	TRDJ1	CACDALRGSDKLIF
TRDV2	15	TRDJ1	CACDTVELAPDKLIF
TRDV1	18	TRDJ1	CALGDKHYELGDTGKLIF
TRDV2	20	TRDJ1	CACDTVRTGGYAKGSDKLIF
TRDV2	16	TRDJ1	CACAKLGDPVINALIF
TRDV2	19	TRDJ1	CACDTLTGGYAKGSDKLIF
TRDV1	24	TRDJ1	CALGETPTIKADLLGTHRTDKLIF